The next 2 T cell receptor beta chains were all read from a single sample in a study of vaccination and CD4 T cells after COVID-19 (dated by TCRdb to the early 2020s). This specimen's treatment or condition label, interpreted: approximately 9-day PBMC culture with coronavirus spike peptide pools or control peptides (ViraFEST assay). Receptors were amplified or captured by PCR. Sequencing was carried out with an Illumina iSeq 100. DNA from cultured CD4+ T cells underwent TCR sequencing with the Oncomine TCR Beta short-read assay at the Johns Hopkins FTIC core. The public reads were quality trimmed at Q25 with fastp and then assembled into clones with MiXCR by TCRdb, keeping productive beta chains. Rows are unified per CDR3 protein, each entry keeping the most common DNA and genes. The sample yields about 5,000 distinct CDR3 sequences; roughly 53% were counted once. About a third of the sample is held by the ten biggest clonotypes.

Their recognized antigens are unknown. Sequenced material: CD4+ T cells from blood, cultured in vitro. The receptors shown here come from a human donor who had recovered from COVID-19.

V gene TRBV7-2 combines with J gene TRBJ2-3, with D uncertain. V was cut by 1 base and J by 1 base, with 3 bases left in between. The CDR3 is 13 residues long. Germline-derived CDR1 and CDR2 are SGHTA and FQGNSA. DNA for the CDR3: TGTGCCAGCAGCTTAGGCGGCACAGATACGCAGTATTTT. Amino acid sequence: CASSLGGTDTQYF.

V and J are TRBV7-9 and TRBJ1-1; D possibly corresponds to TRBD1 (5 bases). The V and J ends lost 2 bases and 8 bases respectively, with 6 bases between them. This CDR3 is built from 11 residues. Per germline, CDR1 SEHNR and CDR2 FQNEAQ (reference sequence). The CDR3 sequence: CASSLQGEAFF. In nucleotides, the CDR3 is TGTGCCAGCAGCTTACAGGGAGAAGCTTTCTTT.